The 20 T cell receptor beta chains presented below share a single source sample, sequenced in a study of T-cell memory formation after mild COVID-19. MiXCR was run by TCRdb on the 5' RACE reads, yielding one entry per CDR3 protein. The sample carries hundreds of thousands of distinct CDR3 sequences, roughly a fifth recorded once. The specimen sequenced was PBMCs or a T cell subset sorted from them (not recorded which). The receptors come from an adult woman who had mild COVID-19 (a few samples of this study predate the infection). Cell type and time point are not known.

V usage is TRBV5-1 and J usage is TRBJ2-1; 8 nucleotides agree with TRBD2. The CDR3 is made up of 16 amino acids. The germline CDR1 and CDR2 sequences are SGHRS and YFSETQ. V lost 1 base to trimming and J lost 5 bases; unmatched junction nucleotides: 8. The CDR3 reads CASSLSPGGRNNEQFF. For the CDR3, the DNA is TGCGCCAGCAGCTTGTCACCGGGAGGGCGGAACAATGAGCAGTTCTTC.

This clonotype was seen a few times. This chain joins TRBV5-5 and TRBJ1-1; D is unclear. The CDR3 loop spans 13 amino acids. Germline CDR1 and CDR2: SGHKS and YYEKEE (reference sequence). V was shortened by 2 bases and J by 3 bases, with 8 bases between the two germline ends. The CDR3 protein is CASSFLRYTEAFF. CDR3 bases: TGTGCCAGCAGCTTTTTAAGGTACACTGAAGCTTTCTTT.

This clonotype appeared a few times. This chain links TRBV12-3 or TRBV12-4 with TRBJ1-2; D ambiguous. There are 15 residues in the CDR3. V shed 5 bases and J shed 4 bases, with 17 bases lying between them. Here the CDR3 reads CASSGRQRAVYGYTF. CDR3 sequence (DNA): TGTGCCAGCAGTGGCAGACAACGCGCAGTCTATGGCTACACCTTC.

The CDR3 region is CASSQDHYGTGTMNTEAFF. The DNA for the CDR3 is TGTGCCAGCAGCCAAGATCATTATGGGACAGGGACCATGAACACTGAAGCTTTCTTT. The chain couples TRBV3-1 to TRBJ1-1; 9 nucleotides agree with TRBD1. CDR1 is LGHDT, CDR2 YNNKEL, per germline (reference sequence). This CDR3 region has 19 residues. J gave up 0 bases and V 0 bases, and 11 bases lay outside the gene matches.

This clonotype appeared a few times. V usage is TRBV3-1 and J usage is TRBJ2-3; TRBD1 is a possible D gene (5 bases). From germline, CDR1 is LGHDT and CDR2 YNNKEL (reference sequence). V lost 0 bases to trimming and J lost 6 bases, with 16 bases between them. The CDR3 totals 16 residues. The CDR3 is CASSQDLRGWGDTQYF. In nucleotides, the CDR3 is TGTGCCAGCAGCCAAGATCTTCGAGGATGGGGCGATACGCAGTATTTT.

The chain carries TRBV11-2 and TRBJ2-1, with 7 bases lining up with TRBD2. In germline, CDR1 is SGHAT, CDR2 FQNNGV. V was pared by 5 bases and J by 7 bases, with 11 bases of the junction left unmatched. This CDR3 has 15 residues. This CDR3 reads CASSHSAGEKNEQFF. CDR3 in DNA: TGTGCCAGCAGCCATTCTGCGGGAGAGAAAAATGAGCAGTTCTTC.

The J gene is TRBJ2-5, the V gene TRBV9; 12 positions agree with TRBD2. The CDR3 has 17 amino acids. Germline V gene sequence: CDR1 SGDLS, CDR2 YYNGEE. With V trimmed by 4 bases and J by 4 bases, 11 bases remained unmatched. CDR3 loop: CASSPRTSGKVRETQYF. Here the CDR3 DNA reads TGTGCCAGCAGCCCGAGGACTAGCGGGAAAGTAAGAGAGACCCAGTACTTC.

The V and J genes are TRBV5-1 and TRBJ1-1; tentatively, D is TRBD1 (5 bases). Germline V gene data show CDR1 as SGHRS and CDR2 as YFSETQ. The CDR3 has 15 residues. V was pared by 4 bases and J by 4 bases, with 17 bases between. The CDR3 sequence is CASSPVRGVGTEAFF. The CDR3 DNA sequence: TGCGCCAGCAGCCCGGTACGGGGCGTGGGCACTGAAGCTTTCTTT.

The rearrangement joins TRBV12-3 or TRBV12-4 to TRBJ1-1; D ambiguous. V lost 6 bases and J 0 bases, leaving 5 bases between the germline ends. CDR3 length equals 12 residues. Here the CDR3 DNA reads TGTGCCAGCAGCCGGATGAACACTGAAGCTTTCTTT. Translation: CASSRMNTEAFF.

A few counts support this clonotype. This rearrangement joins TRBV7-9 to TRBJ2-1; D may correspond to TRBD1 or TRBD2 (7 bases each). The CDR3 sequence is 16 residues long. V was trimmed by 4 bases and J by 8 bases, leaving 21 bases between them. Per germline, CDR1 SEHNR and CDR2 FQNEAQ (reference sequence). The CDR3 protein is CASSSNPRGGGDEQFF. The DNA for the CDR3 is TGTGCCAGCAGCTCCAACCCCAGGGGGGGGGGAGATGAGCAGTTCTTC.

This clonotype was counted between two and nine times. The rearrangement links TRBV12-3 or TRBV12-4 to TRBJ2-7; 10 nucleotides match TRBD1. The CDR3 runs to 14 residues. V gave up 5 bases and J gave up 7 bases; unmatched junction bases: 8. The CDR3 here is CASSRQGAVQEQYF. The DNA of the CDR3 is TGTGCCAGCAGTCGACAGGGGGCGGTCCAGGAGCAGTACTTC.

This clonotype was seen repeatedly, ten times or more. This sequence joins TRBV12-3 or TRBV12-4 and TRBJ1-4; 8 bases match TRBD1. V lost 5 bases, J lost 8 bases, and 7 bases stayed unmatched. CDR3 length equals 14 residues. The CDR3 spells CASSDDRGVEKLFF. The CDR3 region has the DNA TGTGCCAGCAGTGATGACAGGGGAGTAGAAAAACTGTTTTTT.

The J gene is TRBJ1-1, the V gene TRBV9; 9 bases line up with TRBD1. This CDR3 region has 16 residues. CDR1 is SGDLS and CDR2 is YYNGEE in the germline V gene. The J segment lost 0 bases and the V segment lost 3 bases, leaving 6 bases of the junction unmatched. The CDR3 here is CASSDTGGPMNTEAFF. The CDR3 nucleotides read TGTGCCAGCAGCGATACAGGGGGCCCAATGAACACTGAAGCTTTCTTT.

This clonotype was recorded many times. This sequence joins TRBV20-1 and TRBJ1-1; no clear D gene. V dropped 2 bases and J dropped 6 bases, with 7 bases sitting between them. The CDR3 sequence is 11 residues long. Germline CDR1 DFQATT, CDR2 SNEGSKA (reference sequence). The CDR3 loop reads CSARRGPEAFF. The CDR3 DNA sequence: TGCAGTGCTAGACGAGGGCCTGAAGCTTTCTTT.

There are a few counts of this clonotype. V gene TRBV18 combines with J gene TRBJ2-2, with TRBD1 as a possible D gene (6 bases). Trimming cost V 3 bases and J 0 bases, with 11 bases left between them. The CDR3 covers 16 residues. In germline, CDR1 is KGHSH, CDR2 LQKENI. The CDR3 sequence: CASSPLGTSNTGELFF. CDR3 nucleotide sequence: TGTGCCAGCTCACCGCTCGGGACATCGAACACCGGGGAGCTGTTTTTT.

The rearrangement links TRBV6-2 or TRBV6-3 to TRBJ1-5, with D possibly matching TRBD1 (5 bases). The V gene's germline CDR1 is MNHEY and CDR2 SVGEGT. CDR3 length: 13 residues. Trimming cost V 7 bases and J 6 bases, with 13 bases left between them. CDR3 sequence: CASNDGGVQPQHF. The DNA of the CDR3 is TGTGCCAGCAACGACGGAGGGGTTCAGCCCCAGCATTTT.

This clonotype was detected a few times. This chain links TRBV12-3 or TRBV12-4 with TRBJ2-7; 8 bases are shared with TRBD2. There are 15 residues in the CDR3. V shed 3 bases and J 7 bases; nucleotides not matched to a gene: 11. The CDR3 DNA is TGTGCCAGCAGTTTGTCCTCGGGAGGGCCCCGGGAGCAGTACTTC. It yields the protein CASSLSSGGPREQYF.

The table lists this clonotype with many counts. V and J are TRBV7-2 and TRBJ1-5; 9 bases are a match to TRBD1. Trimming took 5 bases from V and 4 from J; bases not matched to a gene: 6. The germline V gene encodes CDR1 SGHTA and CDR2 FQGNSA. CDR3 length: 15 amino acids. The CDR3 DNA sequence: TGTGCCAGCAGCCCTGGGACAGGGCGAAATCAGCCCCAGCATTTT. As protein: CASSPGTGRNQPQHF.

CDR3 nucleotide sequence: TGTGCCAGCAGCTTTGATCTCGGGAACTCTGGAAACACCATATATTTT. Encoded protein: CASSFDLGNSGNTIYF. This chain connects TRBV5-4 to TRBJ1-3; no clear D. Germline V gene lookup returns CDR1 SGHNT and CDR2 YYREEE (reference sequence). Trimming stripped 2 bases from V and 0 bases from J, with 12 bases between. The CDR3 consists of 16 residues.

The CDR3 DNA sequence: TGTGCCACCAGCTACAGGGGGGGCTACAATGAGCAGTTCTTC. Its translation is CATSYRGGYNEQFF. This rearrangement joins TRBV24-1 to TRBJ2-1; D perhaps matches TRBD1 (8 bases). In germline, CDR1 is KGHDR, CDR2 SFDVKD. V gave up 7 bases and J gave up 3 bases, with 12 bases separating them. The CDR3 loop spans 14 amino acids.